The subject of this entry is one T cell receptor beta chain. Antigen unknown. This record comes from a study of PD-1 blockade in classical Hodgkin lymphoma. General study results and limits: Any patient who commenced nivolumab under 1 year after ASCT was excluded. Reports indicated that newly diagnosed patients had lower baseline TCR diversity than healthy donors did.

Time point reported: cycle 4 day 1 (C4D1), after 6 weeks of nivolumab. Relapse was seen in all patients after autologous stem cell transplantation, and brentuximab vedotin exposure was variable. Generated by immunoSEQ multiplex PCR, the TCRdb table keeps only in-frame clones and is missing some. The table lists about 96,000 clones, roughly 91% of them singletons. The germline V and J ends were trimmed by 10 bases and 4 bases, with 8 bases remaining between them. Germline V gene data show CDR1 as LNHDA and CDR2 as SQIVND (reference sequence). The CDR3 loop spans 11 amino acids. The V call is TRBV19, the J call TRBJ1-5; D not certain. The source material was peripheral blood mononuclear cells (PBMCs), sampled before the fourth cycle of nivolumab. The TCR was taken from a human donor with classical Hodgkin lymphoma. The CDR3 region is CAMGRNQPQHF. CDR3 in DNA: TGTGCCATGGGTAGGAATCAGCCCCAGCATTTT.